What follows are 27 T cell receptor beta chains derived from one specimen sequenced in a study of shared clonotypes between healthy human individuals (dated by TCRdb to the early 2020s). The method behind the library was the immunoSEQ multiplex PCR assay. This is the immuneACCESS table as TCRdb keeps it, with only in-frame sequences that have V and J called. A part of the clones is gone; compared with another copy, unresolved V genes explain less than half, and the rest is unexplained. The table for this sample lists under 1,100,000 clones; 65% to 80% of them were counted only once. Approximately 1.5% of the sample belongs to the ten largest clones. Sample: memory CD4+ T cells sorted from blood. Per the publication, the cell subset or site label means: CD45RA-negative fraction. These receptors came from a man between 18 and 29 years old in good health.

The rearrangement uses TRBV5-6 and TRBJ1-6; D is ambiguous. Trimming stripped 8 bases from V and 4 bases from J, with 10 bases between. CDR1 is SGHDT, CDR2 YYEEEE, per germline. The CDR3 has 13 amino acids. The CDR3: CASHHAYNSPLHF. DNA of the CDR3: TGTGCCAGTCATCATGCATATAATTCACCCCTCCACTTT.

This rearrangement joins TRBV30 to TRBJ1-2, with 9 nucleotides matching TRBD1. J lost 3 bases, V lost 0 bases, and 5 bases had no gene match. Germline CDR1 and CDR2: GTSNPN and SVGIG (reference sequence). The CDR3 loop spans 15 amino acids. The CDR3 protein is CAWSVGTGKDYGYTF. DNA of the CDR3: TGTGCCTGGAGTGTCGGGACAGGGAAGGACTATGGCTACACCTTC.

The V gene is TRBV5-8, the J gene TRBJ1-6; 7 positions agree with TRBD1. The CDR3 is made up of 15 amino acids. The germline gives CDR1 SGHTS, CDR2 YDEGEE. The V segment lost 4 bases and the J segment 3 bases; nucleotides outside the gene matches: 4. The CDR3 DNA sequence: TGTGCCAGCAGCAAGGGACAGCTCTATAATTCACCCCTCCACTTT. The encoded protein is CASSKGQLYNSPLHF.

This CDR3 is CASSSGLATYNEQFF. In nucleotides, the CDR3 is TGTGCCAGCAGTTCGGGACTAGCGACTTACAATGAGCAGTTCTTC. The chain has TRBV7-9 and TRBJ2-1, with 10 bases identical to TRBD2. Germline lookup yields CDR1 SEHNR and CDR2 FQNEAQ (reference sequence). The CDR3 consists of 15 residues. The ends lost 6 bases at V and 4 bases at J; junction bases unmatched: 6.

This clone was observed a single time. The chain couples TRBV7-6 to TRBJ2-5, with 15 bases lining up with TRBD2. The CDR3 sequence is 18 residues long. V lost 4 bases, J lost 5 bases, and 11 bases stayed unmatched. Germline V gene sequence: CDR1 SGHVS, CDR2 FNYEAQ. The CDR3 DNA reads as TGTGCCAGCAGCTCGCGTCCACCGGGACTAGCGGGAGGTGAGACCCAGTACTTC. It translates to CASSSRPPGLAGGETQYF. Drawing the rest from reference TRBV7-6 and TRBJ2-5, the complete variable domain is GAGVSQSPRYKVTKRGQDVALRCDPISGHVSLYWYRQALGQGPEFLTYFNYEAQQDKSGLPNDRFSAERPEGSISTLTIQRTEQRDSAMYRCASSSRPPGLAGGETQYFGPGTRLLVL.

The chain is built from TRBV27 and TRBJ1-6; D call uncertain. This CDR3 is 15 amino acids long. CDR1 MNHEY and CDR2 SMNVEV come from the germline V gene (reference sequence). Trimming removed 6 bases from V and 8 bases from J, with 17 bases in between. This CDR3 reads CASSRKAGVDSPLHF. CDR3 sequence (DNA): TGTGCCAGCAGCCGAAAGGCCGGGGTAGATTCACCCCTCCACTTT.

The CDR3 DNA follows: TGTGCCAGCAGCACCGGACAGGGAGTTTACAATGAGCAGTTCTTC. Protein product: CASSTGQGVYNEQFF. This sequence joins TRBV6-6 and TRBJ2-1; TRBD1 agrees at 8 bases. The germline V gene has CDR1 MNHNY and CDR2 SVGAGI (reference sequence). V dropped 6 bases and J dropped 4; count of bases not matched to a gene: 8. The CDR3 length is 15 residues.

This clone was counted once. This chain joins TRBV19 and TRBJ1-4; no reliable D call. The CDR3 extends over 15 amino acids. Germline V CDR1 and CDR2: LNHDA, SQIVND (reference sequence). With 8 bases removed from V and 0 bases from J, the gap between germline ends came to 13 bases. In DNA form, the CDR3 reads TGTGCCAGTCGTAGAGGCAGCGCAACTAATGAAAAACTGTTTTTT. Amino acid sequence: CASRRGSATNEKLFF. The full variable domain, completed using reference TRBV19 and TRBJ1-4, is DGGITQSPKYLFRKEGQNVTLSCEQNLNHDAMYWYRQDPGQGLRLIYYSQIVNDFQKGDIAEGYSVSREKKESFPLTVTSAQKNPTAFYLCASRRGSATNEKLFFGSGTQLSVL.

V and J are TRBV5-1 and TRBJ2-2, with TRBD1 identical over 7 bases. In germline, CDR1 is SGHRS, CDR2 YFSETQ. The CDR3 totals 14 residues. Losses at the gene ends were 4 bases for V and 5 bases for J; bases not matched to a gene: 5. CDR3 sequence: CASSDQQGTGELFF. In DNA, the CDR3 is TGCGCCAGCAGCGATCAACAGGGGACCGGGGAGCTGTTTTTT.

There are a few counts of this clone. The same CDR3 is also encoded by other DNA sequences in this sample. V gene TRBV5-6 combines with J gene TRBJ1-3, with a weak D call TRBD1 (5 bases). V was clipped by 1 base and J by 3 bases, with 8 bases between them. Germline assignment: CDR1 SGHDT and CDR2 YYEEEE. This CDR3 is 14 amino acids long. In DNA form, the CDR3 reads TGTGCCAGCAGCTTGAGAGGGGTTGGAAACACCATATATTTT. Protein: CASSLRGVGNTIYF.

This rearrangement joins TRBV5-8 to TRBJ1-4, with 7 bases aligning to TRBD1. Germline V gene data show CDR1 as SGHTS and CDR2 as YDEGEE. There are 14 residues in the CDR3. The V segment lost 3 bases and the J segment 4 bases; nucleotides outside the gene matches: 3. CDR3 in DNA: TGTGCCAGCAGCTCCAACAGGGGTAATGAAAAACTGTTTTTT. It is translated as CASSSNRGNEKLFF.

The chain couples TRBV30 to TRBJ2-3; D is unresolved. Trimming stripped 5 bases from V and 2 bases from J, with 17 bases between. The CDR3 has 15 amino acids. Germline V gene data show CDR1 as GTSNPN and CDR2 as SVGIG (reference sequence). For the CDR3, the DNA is TGTGCCTGGGCTCCGACCTCCCACCCCACAGATACGCAGTATTTT. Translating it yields CAWAPTSHPTDTQYF.

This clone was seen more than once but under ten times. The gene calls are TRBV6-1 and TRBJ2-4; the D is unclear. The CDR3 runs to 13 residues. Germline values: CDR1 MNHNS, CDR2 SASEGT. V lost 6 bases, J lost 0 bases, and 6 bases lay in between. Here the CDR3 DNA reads TGTGCCAGCAGCTCTATAGCCAAAAACATTCAGTACTTC. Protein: CASSSIAKNIQYF.

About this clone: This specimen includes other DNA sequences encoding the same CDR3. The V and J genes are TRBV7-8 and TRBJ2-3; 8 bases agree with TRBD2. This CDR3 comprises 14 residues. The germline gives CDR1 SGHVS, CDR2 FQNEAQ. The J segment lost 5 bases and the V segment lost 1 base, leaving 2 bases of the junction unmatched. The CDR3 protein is CASSLGRGEDTQYF. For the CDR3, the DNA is TGTGCCAGCAGCTTAGGGCGGGGGGAAGATACGCAGTATTTT. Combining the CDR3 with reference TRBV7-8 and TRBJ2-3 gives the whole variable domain GAGVSQSPRYKVAKRGQDVALRCDPISGHVSLFWYQQALGQGPEFLTYFQNEAQLDKSGLPSDRFFAERPEGSVSTLKIQRTQQEDSAVYLCASSLGRGEDTQYFGPGTRLTVL.

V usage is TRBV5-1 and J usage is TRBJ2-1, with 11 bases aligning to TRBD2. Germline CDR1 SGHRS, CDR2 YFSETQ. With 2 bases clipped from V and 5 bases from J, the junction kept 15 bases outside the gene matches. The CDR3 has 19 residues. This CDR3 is CASSLQTTQLAGVHNEQFF. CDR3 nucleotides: TGCGCCAGCAGCTTACAGACAACTCAACTAGCGGGAGTCCACAATGAGCAGTTCTTC.

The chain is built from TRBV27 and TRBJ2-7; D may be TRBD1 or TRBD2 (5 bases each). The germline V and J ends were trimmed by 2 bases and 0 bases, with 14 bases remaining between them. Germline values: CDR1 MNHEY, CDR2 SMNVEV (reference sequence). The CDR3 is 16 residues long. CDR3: CASSLGGSVSSYEQYF. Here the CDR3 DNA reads TGTGCCAGCAGTTTAGGGGGTAGTGTCAGCTCCTACGAGCAGTACTTC.

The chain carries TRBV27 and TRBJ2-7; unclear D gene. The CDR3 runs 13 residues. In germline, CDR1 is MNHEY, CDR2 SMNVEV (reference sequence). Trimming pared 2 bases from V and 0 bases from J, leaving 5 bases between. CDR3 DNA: TGTGCCAGCAGTTTAGTTAGCTCCTACGAGCAGTACTTC. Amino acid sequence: CASSLVSSYEQYF.

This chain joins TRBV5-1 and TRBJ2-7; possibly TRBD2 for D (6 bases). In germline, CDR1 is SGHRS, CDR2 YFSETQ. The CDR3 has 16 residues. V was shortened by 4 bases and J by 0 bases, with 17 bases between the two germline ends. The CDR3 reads CASSMDEGSGSYEQYF. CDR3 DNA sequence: TGCGCCAGCAGCATGGACGAAGGTAGCGGCTCCTACGAGCAGTACTTC.

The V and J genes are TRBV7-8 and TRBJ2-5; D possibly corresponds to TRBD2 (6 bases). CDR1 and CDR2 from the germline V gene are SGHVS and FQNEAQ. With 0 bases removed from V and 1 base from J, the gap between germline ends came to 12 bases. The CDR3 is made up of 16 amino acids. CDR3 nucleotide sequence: TGTGCCAGCAGCTTAGCGGGGGGAACGGTCCAAGAGACCCAGTACTTC. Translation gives CASSLAGGTVQETQYF.

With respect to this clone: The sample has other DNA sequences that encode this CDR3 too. The CDR3 DNA reads TGCAGTGCTAATAGGAACACTGAAGCTTTCTTT. Its translation is CSANRNTEAFF. The chain joins TRBV20-1 to TRBJ1-1; D is uncertain. Trimming shortened V by 4 bases and J by 1 base, and 4 bases separated the two germline ends. The germline gives CDR1 DFQATT, CDR2 SNEGSKA (reference sequence). This CDR3 region has 11 residues.

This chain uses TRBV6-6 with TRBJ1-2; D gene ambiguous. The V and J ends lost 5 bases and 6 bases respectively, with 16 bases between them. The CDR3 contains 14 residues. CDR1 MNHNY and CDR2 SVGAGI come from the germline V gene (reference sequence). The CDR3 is CASSPSRASDGYTF. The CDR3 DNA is TGTGCCAGCAGTCCTTCCCGGGCCTCGGATGGCTACACCTTC.

The CDR3 spells CASSVGTGTRRYYGYTF. The CDR3 coding sequence is TGTGCCAGCAGCGTGGGGACCGGGACAAGGCGCTACTATGGCTACACCTTC. The V and J genes are TRBV9 and TRBJ1-2; maybe TRBD1 (6 bases). The germline V gene encodes CDR1 SGDLS and CDR2 YYNGEE. This CDR3 comprises 17 residues. V dropped 2 bases and J dropped 3 bases, with 20 bases sitting between them.

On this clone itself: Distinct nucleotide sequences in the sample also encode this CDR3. CDR3 sequence (DNA): TGCAGCGTTGGACAGGGTAGCAATCAGCCCCAGCATTTT. It codes for CSVGQGSNQPQHF. The chain recombines TRBV29-1 with TRBJ1-5; 7 positions match TRBD1. Unmatched junction bases numbered 0, after V lost 4 bases and J lost 0 bases. Germline V gene sequence: CDR1 SQVTM, CDR2 ANQGSEA. CDR3 length: 13 residues.

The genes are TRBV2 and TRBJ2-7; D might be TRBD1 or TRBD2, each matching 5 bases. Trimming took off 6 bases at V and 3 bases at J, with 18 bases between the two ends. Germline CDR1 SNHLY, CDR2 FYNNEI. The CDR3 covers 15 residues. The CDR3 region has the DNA TGTGCCAGCAGGGACACTAGAGGGGCCGGCTACGAGCAGTACTTC. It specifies CASRDTRGAGYEQYF.

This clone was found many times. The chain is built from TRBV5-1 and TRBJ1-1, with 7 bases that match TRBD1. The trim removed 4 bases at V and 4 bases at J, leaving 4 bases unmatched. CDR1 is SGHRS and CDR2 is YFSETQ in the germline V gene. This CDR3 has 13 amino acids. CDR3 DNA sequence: TGCGCCAGCAGCCAATCAGGGGGCACTGAAGCTTTCTTT. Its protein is CASSQSGGTEAFF.

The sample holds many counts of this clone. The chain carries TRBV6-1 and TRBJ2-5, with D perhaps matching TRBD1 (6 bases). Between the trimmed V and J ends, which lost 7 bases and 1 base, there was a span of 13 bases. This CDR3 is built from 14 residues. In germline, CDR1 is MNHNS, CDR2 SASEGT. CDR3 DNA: TGTGCCAGCACCATACCAGGGGTCCAAGAGACCCAGTACTTC. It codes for CASTIPGVQETQYF.

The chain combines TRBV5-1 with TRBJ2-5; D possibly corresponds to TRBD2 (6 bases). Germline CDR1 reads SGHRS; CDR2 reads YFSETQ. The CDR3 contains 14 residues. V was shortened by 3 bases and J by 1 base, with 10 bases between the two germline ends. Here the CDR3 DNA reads TGCGCCAGCAGCTCTTCGGGAGTCCAAGAGACCCAGTACTTC. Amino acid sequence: CASSSSGVQETQYF.